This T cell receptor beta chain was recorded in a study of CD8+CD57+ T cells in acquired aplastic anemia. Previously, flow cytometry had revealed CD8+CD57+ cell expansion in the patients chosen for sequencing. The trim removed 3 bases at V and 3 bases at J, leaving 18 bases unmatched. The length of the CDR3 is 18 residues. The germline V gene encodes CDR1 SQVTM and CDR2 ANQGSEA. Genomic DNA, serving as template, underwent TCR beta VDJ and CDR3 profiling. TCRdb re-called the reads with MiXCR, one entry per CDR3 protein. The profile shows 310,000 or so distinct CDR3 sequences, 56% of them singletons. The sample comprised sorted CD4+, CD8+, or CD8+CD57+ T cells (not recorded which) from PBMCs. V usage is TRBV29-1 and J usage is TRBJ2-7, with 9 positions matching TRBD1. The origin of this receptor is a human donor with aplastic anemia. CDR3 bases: TGCAGCGTTGAGGGGACCGGGACAGGGAAAAATGGGGACTACGAGCAGTACTTC. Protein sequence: CSVEGTGTGKNGDYEQYF.